A selection of T cell receptor beta chains follows, all from one sample in a study of T-cell memory formation after mild COVID-19. Each CDR3 protein is one row after TCRdb ran MiXCR on the 5' RACE reads. The sample lists some 450,000 distinct CDR3 sequences, around 17% seen once, with about 22% in the top ten. The sequenced sample was PBMCs or a T cell subset sorted from them (not recorded which). These receptors originate from a man between 18 and 29 years old who had mild COVID-19 (a few samples of this study predate the infection). Cell type and time point are not known. The CDR3 runs from the conserved cysteine through the conserved F or W. A D gene is named only where the DNA matches it firmly. Expanded clones get a size class; other rows say once, few or many, or leave the size out.

>few|TRBV12-3/TRBV12-4|TRBJ2-1|-
TGTGCCAGCAGTTCGTTTATCTACAATGAGCAGTTCTTC
CASSSFIYNEQFF
>-|TRBV20-1|TRBJ2-7|-
TGCAGTGCTAGTTCAGCCAGCTTCTACGAGCAGTACTTC
CSASSASFYEQYF
>-|TRBV12-5|TRBJ2-5|TRBD2
TGTGCTAGTGCCGACCTGACTAGCGGGGGCCAAGAGACCCAGTACTTC
CASADLTSGGQETQYF
>once|TRBV12-3/TRBV12-4|TRBJ2-3|TRBD1
TGTGCCAGCAGGTGGACAGGGGGCGTAGATACGCAGTATTTT
CASRWTGGVDTQYF
>many|TRBV20-1|TRBJ2-7|-
TGCAGTGCGCACAGGGACTCATCCTACGAGCAGTACTTC
CSAHRDSSYEQYF
>few|TRBV11-1|TRBJ1-3|-
TGTGCCAGCAGCTCCTGGACGGCCTCTGGAAACACCATATATTTT
CASSSWTASGNTIYF
>-|TRBV25-1|TRBJ1-1|-
TGTGCCAGCAGTGGGGGGGAGAACACTGAAGCTTTCTTT
CASSGGENTEAFF
>few|TRBV6-5|TRBJ2-5|-
TGTGCCAGCAGTTACTCGTGGGACCTCCAGGAGACCCAGTACTTC
CASSYSWDLQETQYF
>-|TRBV4-3|TRBJ2-3|-
TGCGCCAGCAGCCAAGAGGAGGGATTGGGGATTGGTACGCAGTATTTT
CASSQEEGLGIGTQYF
>many|TRBV15|TRBJ2-1|-
TGTGCCACCAGCAGAGATTTTTGGTACAATGAGCAGTTCTTC
CATSRDFWYNEQFF
>-|TRBV5-1|TRBJ1-1|TRBD1
TGCGCCAGCAGCTTGCTGAGGACAGGGGTTATCACTGAAGCTTTCTTT
CASSLLRTGVITEAFF
>many|TRBV7-2|TRBJ2-1|-
TGTGCCAGCAGCACACCACGACCCTACAATGAGCAGTTCTTC
CASSTPRPYNEQFF
>-|TRBV7-2|TRBJ2-3|TRBD2
TGTGCCAGCAGCTTACGTGTCGGGACTAGCGCAGATACGCAGTATTTT
CASSLRVGTSADTQYF
>few|TRBV29-1|TRBJ2-2|TRBD1
TGCAGCGTCCGCGGGACAGGCAAGAACACCGGGGAGCTGTTTTTT
CSVRGTGKNTGELFF
>-|TRBV24-1|TRBJ1-5|TRBD1
TGTGCCACCAGTGATTCAAGCAGGGGGCAGGGCAATCAGCCCCAGCATTTT
CATSDSSRGQGNQPQHF
>-|TRBV20-1|TRBJ1-2|TRBD1
TGCAGTGCTAGATTGGAGGGGGCAAGCTATGGCTACACCTTC
CSARLEGASYGYTF
>few|TRBV6-2/TRBV6-3|TRBJ1-1|-
TGTGCCAGCAGTTACACCCAGGCAGGGTCGGGTGAAGCTTTCTTT
CASSYTQAGSGEAFF
>few|TRBV10-3|TRBJ1-6|-
TGTGCCACCAAGACAGGCAGTACTAATTCACCCCTCCACTTT
CATKTGSTNSPLHF
>-|TRBV11-2|TRBJ2-1|TRBD2
TGTGCCAGCAGCTTAGTCCTAGCGGGGGGGGATGAGCAGTTCTTC
CASSLVLAGGDEQFF
>few|TRBV7-2|TRBJ1-6|-
TGTGCCAGCACCCCACAGACAGGCTTTGATTCACCCCTCCACTTT
CASTPQTGFDSPLHF
>-|TRBV7-3|TRBJ1-2|TRBD1
TGTGCCAGCAGCTTCAACAGGGGTGGCTACACCTTC
CASSFNRGGYTF
>-|TRBV7-3|TRBJ2-1|TRBD1
TGTGCCAGCAGCTTATGGACAGGGCAGGACAATGAGCAGTTCTTC
CASSLWTGQDNEQFF
>-|TRBV14|TRBJ1-1|-
TGTGCCAGCAGCCAAGAATCTATGACTGAAGCTTTCTTT
CASSQESMTEAFF
>-|TRBV11-2|TRBJ1-6|-
TGTGCCAGCAGCCGTACCAAGACAGTCTACTCTCCCCTCCACTTT
CASSRTKTVYSPLHF
>few|TRBV4-1|TRBJ2-7|TRBD1
TGCGCCAGCAGCCCCTACAGGGGCTCCAGCTCCTACGAGCAGTACTTC
CASSPYRGSSSYEQYF
>few|TRBV6-5|TRBJ1-5|TRBD1
TGTGCCAGCAGTTCCCGACAGGGGTTGTATCAGCCCCAGCATTTT
CASSSRQGLYQPQHF
>few|TRBV5-1|TRBJ1-2|TRBD1
TGCGCCAGCAGCTCAGACCTGACAGGGATCGGCTACACCTTC
CASSSDLTGIGYTF
>few|TRBV28|TRBJ1-1|-
TGTGCCAGCAGTTTAGCGATGCTCACTGAAGCTTTCTTT
CASSLAMLTEAFF